The rows below give T cell receptor beta chains drawn from one sample of a study of read filtering for tumor transcriptome and immune sequencing. TCRdb itself ran the reads through MiXCR, one entry per CDR3 protein. The table shows fewer than 35,000 distinct CDR3 sequences, with around a sixth occurring only once. Sequencing input: a population of CD138-negative cells sorted from bone marrow. The origin of the receptors is a donor aged 40 or over with multiple myeloma. Both conserved end residues are part of each CDR3. The D gene is left open where the match is weak. Rows give clone size only sometimes, using once, few, many, or a class for an expanded clone.

V,size,J,D,DNA,CDR3
TRBV12-3/TRBV12-4,many,TRBJ2-5,TRBD1,TGTGCCAGCAGCAAACAGGGGAACCAAGAGACCCAGTACTTC,CASSKQGNQETQYF
TRBV5-6,NA,TRBJ2-5,NA,TGTGCCGGCACCGGAAACGCGCCTATCAGGACAGCGGAGACCCAGTACTTC,CAGTGNAPIRTAETQYF
TRBV7-3,many,TRBJ2-5,TRBD1,TGTGCCAGCAGTCCAGGGGGCAGGTCTTGGACCCAGTACTTC,CASSPGGRSWTQYF
TRBV24-1,many,TRBJ2-2,NA,TGTGCCACCAGTGATTTTACAGCTACCACCGGGGAGCTGTTTTTT,CATSDFTATTGELFF
TRBV6-6,many,TRBJ2-3,NA,TGTGCCAGCAGAAGAGTGGAACGGCCCACAGATACGCAGTATTTT,CASRRVERPTDTQYF
TRBV12-3/TRBV12-4,many,TRBJ2-5,NA,TGTGCCAGCAATCCGGGACACAGCTCGGAGACCCAGTACTTC,CASNPGHSSETQYF
TRBV5-1,many,TRBJ2-3,NA,TGCGCCAGCAGCTTGTCCCCCGGCACAGATACGCAGTATTTT,CASSLSPGTDTQYF
TRBV6-1,once,TRBJ2-3,TRBD2,TGTGCCAGCACCTGGGAACTAGCGACCCCAGATACGCAGTATTTT,CASTWELATPDTQYF
TRBV6-2/TRBV6-3,many,TRBJ1-1,NA,TGTGCCAGCGGGGATTGGGAAGCTTTCTTT,CASGDWEAFF
TRBV29-1,many,TRBJ2-7,NA,TGCAGCGTTGAAGATAGGTCCTACGAGCAGTACTTC,CSVEDRSYEQYF
TRBV20-1,many,TRBJ2-3,NA,TGCAGTGCTAGAGGATCTGAGGGGGAAGGTAAAGATACGCAGTATTTT,CSARGSEGEGKDTQYF
TRBV20-1,many,TRBJ2-1,TRBD2,TGCAGTGCTAGAGGGACTAGCGGCTGGAGCTCCTACAATGAGCAGTTCTTC,CSARGTSGWSSYNEQFF
TRBV6-6,many,TRBJ2-2,NA,TGTGCCAGCAGTTATCTCTCAACCGGGAGCGTCACCGGGGAGCTGTTTTTT,CASSYLSTGSVTGELFF
TRBV19,many,TRBJ1-5,NA,TGTGCCAGTAGTAGACAGTTACGGGATCAGCCCCAGCATTTT,CASSRQLRDQPQHF
TRBV5-1,many,TRBJ2-7,NA,TGCGCCAGCAGCCTGGGACATTACGAGCAGTACTTC,CASSLGHYEQYF
TRBV28,many,TRBJ1-4,NA,TGTGCCAGCAGTTCCCCAACCTTAGGGGACGAAAAACTGTTTTTT,CASSSPTLGDEKLFF